A single sample gave rise to the 21 T cell receptor beta chains below, sequenced in a study of identical twins' blood T cells. TCRdb fed the 5' RACE reads into MiXCR, producing one record per CDR3 protein. The repertoire holds 350,000 to 400,000 distinct CDR3 sequences, with around 30% as singletons. The sequencing input was PBMCs. These receptors were obtained from a woman aged 18 to 55 in good health.

On this clonotype itself: A much larger clone differs from this one at a single base, so this may be a read error. The chain employs TRBV29-1 and TRBJ1-3; no clear D gene. Germline loops: CDR1 SQVTM, CDR2 ANQGSEA. The CDR3 runs 15 residues. Trimming shortened V by 5 bases and J by 0 bases, and 14 bases separated the two germline ends. CDR3 in DNA: TGCAGCGTTTGGGATCAGGACCTCTCTGGAAACACCATATATTTT. Protein sequence: CSVWDQDLSGNTIYF.

This chain links TRBV27 with TRBJ2-1, with 13 bases that match TRBD2. This CDR3 has 19 residues. In germline, CDR1 is MNHEY, CDR2 SMNVEV (reference sequence). V was pared by 0 bases and J by 6 bases, with 11 bases of the junction left unmatched. The CDR3 protein is CASSLSFPTSGGARNEQFF. The CDR3 DNA reads TGTGCCAGCAGTTTATCTTTCCCCACTAGCGGGGGGGCACGCAATGAGCAGTTCTTC.

This clonotype has more than one count but fewer than ten. The chain links TRBV7-6 to TRBJ2-1; the D is unclear. CDR1 is SGHVS and CDR2 is FNYEAQ in the germline V gene. The CDR3 totals 14 residues. Trimming shortened V by 3 bases and J by 2 bases, and 8 bases separated the two germline ends. The CDR3, as DNA: TGTGCCAGCAGCTTCGCTGGGACCTACAATGAGCAGTTCTTC. This codes for CASSFAGTYNEQFF.

This clonotype has at least ten counts. The chain recombines TRBV20-1 with TRBJ2-1; no reliable D call. Germline loops: CDR1 DFQATT, CDR2 SNEGSKA (reference sequence). CDR3 length: 12 residues. V was shortened by 6 bases and J by 3 bases, with 9 bases between the two germline ends. The CDR3: CSARPSYNEQFF. CDR3 coding DNA: TGCAGTGCAAGACCCAGCTACAATGAGCAGTTCTTC.

This chain connects TRBV18 to TRBJ2-1, with TRBD2 as a possible D gene (7 bases). CDR1 KGHSH and CDR2 LQKENI come from the germline V gene. The ends were cut back, 1 base at V and 6 bases at J, with 10 bases in the middle. The CDR3 length is 14 residues. The CDR3 coding sequence is TGTGCCAGCTCACCACAGGGAGGGGGCAATGAGCAGTTCTTC. This gives the protein CASSPQGGGNEQFF.

This chain links TRBV10-3 with TRBJ2-2, with D unclear. Germline V gives CDR1 ENHRY, CDR2 SYGVKD. The CDR3 is 11 residues long. Trimming removed 5 bases at V and 7 bases at J, with 5 bases between. The CDR3 DNA follows: TGTGCCATCAGTCTCCTCGGGGAGCTGTTTTTT. Amino acids: CAISLLGELFF.

The sample holds a few counts of this clonotype. The V and J genes are TRBV11-2 and TRBJ2-7, with D possibly being TRBD1 or TRBD2 (5 bases each). Germline-derived CDR1 and CDR2 are SGHAT and FQNNGV. The CDR3 consists of 13 residues. Trimming removed 5 bases from V and 3 bases from J, with 11 bases in between. The CDR3: CASSRGRLYEQYF. As DNA, the CDR3 is TGTGCCAGCAGCCGGGGCAGGCTCTACGAGCAGTACTTC.

This clonotype has more than one count but fewer than ten. V usage is TRBV27 and J usage is TRBJ2-3; 12 bases are a match to TRBD2. Trimming removed 6 bases from V and 5 bases from J; junction bases left unmatched: 9. This CDR3 has 16 amino acids. The germline CDR1 and CDR2 sequences are MNHEY and SMNVEV (reference sequence). The CDR3 here is CASRNLAGGPVDTQYF. CDR3 in DNA: TGTGCCAGCAGAAACCTAGCGGGAGGGCCGGTAGATACGCAGTATTTT.

This clonotype was observed a few times. V and J are TRBV20-1 and TRBJ1-2; 8 nucleotides agree with TRBD1. The CDR3 runs 16 residues. The trim removed 5 bases at V and 0 bases at J, leaving 11 bases unmatched. Germline CDR1 is DFQATT and CDR2 is SNEGSKA (reference sequence). CDR3 nucleotide sequence: TGCAGTGCTCTGGGGATGACAGGGGAGACTAACTATGGCTACACCTTC. It encodes CSALGMTGETNYGYTF.

With regard to this clonotype: A much more abundant neighbour one base away suggests this may be a read error. The chain joins TRBV14 to TRBJ2-3; D ambiguous. Germline CDR1 and CDR2: SGHDN and FVKESK. The CDR3 is made up of 11 amino acids. Here the CDR3 DNA reads TGTGTCAGCAGCCAAGATCGATCGCAGTATTTT. Amino acid sequence: CVSSQDRSQYF.

About this clonotype itself: The junction shows a germline mismatch at one end, possibly a read error. The chain links TRBV20-1 to TRBJ1-4, with D perhaps matching TRBD1 (5 bases). Germline V gives CDR1 DFQATT, CDR2 SNEGSKA (reference sequence). The CDR3 totals 13 residues. CDR3: CSTRDSGSEKLFF. The CDR3 region has the DNA TGCAGTACTAGAGATTCAGGGTCTGAAAAACTGTTTTTT.

There are a few counts of this clonotype. The rearrangement links TRBV10-2 to TRBJ2-1; 7 positions match TRBD2. Looked up from germline, CDR1 is WSHSY and CDR2 is SAAADI. Losses at the gene ends were 5 bases for V and 4 bases for J; bases not matched to a gene: 5. CDR3 length equals 14 residues. DNA of the CDR3: TGCGCCAGCAGTCCGGGACTAACTTACAATGAGCAGTTCTTC. It translates to CASSPGLTYNEQFF.

This clonotype occurred a few times. V is TRBV5-6 and J is TRBJ2-7; 7 bases align to TRBD1. V dropped 0 bases and J dropped 3; count of bases not matched to a gene: 9. The V gene's germline CDR1 is SGHDT and CDR2 YYEEEE. The CDR3 covers 16 residues. The CDR3 protein is CASSLELGGTLYEQYF. CDR3 DNA sequence: TGTGCCAGCAGCTTGGAGTTAGGGGGCACTCTCTACGAGCAGTACTTC. The full variable domain, completed using reference TRBV5-6 and TRBJ2-7, is DAGVTQSPTHLIKTRGQQVTLRCSPKSGHDTVSWYQQALGQGPQFIFQYYEEEERQRGNFPDRFSGHQFPNYSSELNVNALLLGDSALYLCASSLELGGTLYEQYFGPGTRLTVT.

The chain joins TRBV5-1 to TRBJ1-2, with 10 bases that match TRBD1. The CDR3 runs to 13 residues. V was clipped by 3 bases and J by 7 bases; unmatched bases: 3. Germline V CDR1 and CDR2: SGHRS, YFSETQ. CDR3 in amino acids: CASSSTGGVGYTF. Here the CDR3 DNA reads TGCGCCAGCAGCTCGACAGGGGGCGTTGGCTACACCTTC.

This clonotype was detected a few times. The V call is TRBV20-1, the J call TRBJ1-6; D unresolved. V gave up 0 bases and J gave up 7 bases, with 13 bases separating them. The CDR3 is made up of 15 amino acids. Germline CDR1 is DFQATT and CDR2 is SNEGSKA (reference sequence). Here the CDR3 DNA reads TGCAGTGCTAGAGAAAACGGGAGAGAAAATTCACCCCTCCACTTT. Translating gives CSARENGRENSPLHF.

Remarks on this clonotype: A read error is possible here, since a much larger clone lies one base away. The chain carries TRBV6-1 and TRBJ1-1; the match to TRBD1 covers 10 bases. The germline V gene encodes CDR1 MNHNS and CDR2 SASEGT. CDR3 length: 13 amino acids. CDR3 sequence (DNA): TGTGCCAGCAGGGGACAGGGGTACACTGAATCTTTCTTT. Translation gives CASRGQGYTESFF.

The V gene is TRBV20-1, the J gene TRBJ1-1; D unresolved. V shed 6 bases and J shed 4 bases, with 15 bases lying between them. CDR3 size: 13 residues. Germline-derived CDR1 and CDR2 are DFQATT and SNEGSKA (reference sequence). The CDR3 protein is CSAPGESSTEAFF. CDR3 coding DNA: TGCAGTGCCCCGGGAGAGTCGAGCACTGAAGCTTTCTTT.

Of note for this clonotype: An end of the junction differs from the germline gene, which may be a read error. The chain employs TRBV9 and TRBJ1-6; tentative D call: TRBD1 (5 bases). The CDR3 is 15 amino acids. Germline CDR1 reads SGDLS; CDR2 reads YYNGEE. The CDR3 spells CANSAREGLNSPLHF. The CDR3, as DNA: TGTGCCAACAGCGCGCGGGAGGGGCTGAATTCACCCCTCCACTTT.

The chain combines TRBV15 with TRBJ2-2, with D maybe TRBD1 (6 bases). The CDR3 totals 15 residues. V was pared by 0 bases and J by 10 bases, with 15 bases between. Per the germline V gene, CDR1 is LNHNV and CDR2 is YYDKDF (reference sequence). The CDR3 DNA reads TGTGCCACCAGCAGAGATTCCAGGGGTTTTTTGGAGCTGTTTTTT. This encodes CATSRDSRGFLELFF.

The chain employs TRBV6-5 and TRBJ1-2; unclear D gene. V lost 5 bases to trimming and J lost 4 bases, with 11 bases between them. The germline V gene encodes CDR1 MNHEY and CDR2 SVGAGI. The CDR3 is 13 residues long. CDR3 amino acids: CASSAPLTYGYTF. CDR3 DNA: TGTGCCAGCAGTGCGCCCCTAACCTATGGCTACACCTTC.

This clonotype was counted a few times. The chain couples TRBV12-5 to TRBJ2-1; 13 bases are shared with TRBD2. V lost 5 bases, J lost 7 bases, and 5 bases stayed unmatched. The CDR3 extends over 15 amino acids. Germline V lookup: CDR1 LGHNT, CDR2 FRNRAP. The CDR3 reads CASGQGLAGRNEQFF. CDR3 coding DNA: TGTGCTAGTGGTCAGGGACTAGCGGGAAGGAATGAGCAGTTCTTC. The full variable domain, completed using reference TRBV12-5 and TRBJ2-1, is DARVTQTPRHKVTEMGQEVTMRCQPILGHNTVFWYRQTMMQGLELLAYFRNRAPLDDSGMPKDRFSAEMPDATLATLKIQPSEPRDSAVYFCASGQGLAGRNEQFFGPGTRLTVL.